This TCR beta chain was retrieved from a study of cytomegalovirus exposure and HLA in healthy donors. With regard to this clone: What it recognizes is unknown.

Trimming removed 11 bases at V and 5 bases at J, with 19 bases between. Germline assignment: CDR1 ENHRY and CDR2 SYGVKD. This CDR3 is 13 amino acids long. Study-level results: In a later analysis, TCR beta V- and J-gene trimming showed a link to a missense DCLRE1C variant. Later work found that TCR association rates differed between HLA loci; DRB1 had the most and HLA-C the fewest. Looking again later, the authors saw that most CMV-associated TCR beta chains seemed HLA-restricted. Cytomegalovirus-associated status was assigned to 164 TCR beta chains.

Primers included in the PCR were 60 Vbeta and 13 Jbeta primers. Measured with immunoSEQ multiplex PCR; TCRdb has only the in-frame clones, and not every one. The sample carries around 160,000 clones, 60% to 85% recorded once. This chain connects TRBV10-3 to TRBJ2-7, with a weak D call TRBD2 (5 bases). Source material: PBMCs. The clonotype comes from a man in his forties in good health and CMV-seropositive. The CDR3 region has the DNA TGTGCCGCCCGGTTGGGGAGCGTCGACGAGCAGTACTTC. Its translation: CAARLGSVDEQYF.